This TCR beta chain was retrieved from a study of graft-versus-host responses after intestinal transplantation. Across the study: Recipients obtained multivisceral, liver-intestinal, or isolated intestinal transplants. Anti-thymocyte globulin was used for induction in all recipients, who then took tacrolimus and steroids for roughly 3 years. Study-wide results and caveats: In recipient marrow, GvH clones were found, and some appeared first in ileum or blood. Early post-transplant HvG declines showed an association with peak circulating GvH clone levels.

Profiling relied on immunoSEQ multiplex PCR, and the TCRdb table lists in-frame clones only, not all of them. Among 30,000 to 50,000 clones, roughly 96% were seen once, and the ten largest hold less than 0.25%. In regard to this clone: Its antigen is still unknown.

Germline loops: CDR1 PRHDT, CDR2 FYEKMQ (reference sequence). There are 15 residues in the CDR3. V gave up 4 bases and J gave up 2 bases, with 12 bases separating them. This receptor was obtained from a human donor who was the organ donor for an intestinal transplant. Sequences were derived from unstimulated CD8+ T cells sorted from spleen or lymph node cells, sampled before transplant. The chain couples TRBV13 to TRBJ2-1; the D is unclear. This chain's CDR3 is CASSSRTQPYNEQFF. CDR3 bases: TGTGCCAGCAGCTCCAGGACGCAGCCCTACAATGAGCAGTTCTTC.